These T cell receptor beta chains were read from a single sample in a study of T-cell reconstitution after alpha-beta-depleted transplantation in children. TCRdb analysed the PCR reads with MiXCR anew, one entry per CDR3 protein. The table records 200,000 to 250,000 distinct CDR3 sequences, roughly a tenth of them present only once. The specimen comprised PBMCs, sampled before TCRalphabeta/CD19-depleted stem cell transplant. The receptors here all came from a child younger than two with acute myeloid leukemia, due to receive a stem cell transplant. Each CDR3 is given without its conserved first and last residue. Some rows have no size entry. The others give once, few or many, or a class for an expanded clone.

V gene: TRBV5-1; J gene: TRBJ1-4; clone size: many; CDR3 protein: ASSPQTELNEKLF
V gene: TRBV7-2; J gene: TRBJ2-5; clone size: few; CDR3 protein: ASSFNSGGASQY
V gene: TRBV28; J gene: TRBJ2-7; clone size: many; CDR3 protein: ASKIAGGQSYEQY
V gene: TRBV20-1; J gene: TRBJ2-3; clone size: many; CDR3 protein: SARGDEIPRTDTQY
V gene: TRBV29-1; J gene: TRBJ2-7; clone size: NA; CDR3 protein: SVEFTDPRMDEQY
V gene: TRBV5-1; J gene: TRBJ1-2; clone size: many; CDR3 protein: ASSAGTADGYT
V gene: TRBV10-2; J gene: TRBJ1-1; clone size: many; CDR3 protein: ASSELGGAF
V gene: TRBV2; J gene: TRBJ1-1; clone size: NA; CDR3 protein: ASTNWGDSRSTEAF
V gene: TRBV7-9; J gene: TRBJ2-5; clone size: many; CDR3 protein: ASSLRRDRGEETQY
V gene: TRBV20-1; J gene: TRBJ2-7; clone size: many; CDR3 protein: SARDGSYEQY
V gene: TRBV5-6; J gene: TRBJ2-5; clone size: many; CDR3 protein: ASSPSGRAVETQY
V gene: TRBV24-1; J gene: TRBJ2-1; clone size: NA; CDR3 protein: ATSDWVSLENQF
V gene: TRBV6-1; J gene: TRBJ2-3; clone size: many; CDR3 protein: ASSAQGTDTQY
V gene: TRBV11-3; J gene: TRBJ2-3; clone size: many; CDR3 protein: ASSLTSGQSTDTQY
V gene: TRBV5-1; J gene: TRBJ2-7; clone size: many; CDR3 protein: ASSQSQARTEQY
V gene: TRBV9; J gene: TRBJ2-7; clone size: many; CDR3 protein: ASSVGVPHYEQY
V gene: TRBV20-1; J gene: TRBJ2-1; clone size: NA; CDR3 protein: SAPATSGYNEQL
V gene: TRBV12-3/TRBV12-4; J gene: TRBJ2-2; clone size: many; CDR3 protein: ASSKTRTAGELF
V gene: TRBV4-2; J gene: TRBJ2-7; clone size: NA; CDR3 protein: ASSYGMGSSYEQY
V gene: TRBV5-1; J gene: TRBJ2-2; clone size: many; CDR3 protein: ASSLVLDTGELF
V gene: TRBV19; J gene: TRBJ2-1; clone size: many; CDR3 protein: ATTSVASGRNEQF
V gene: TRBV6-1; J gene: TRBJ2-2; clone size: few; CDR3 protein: ASSNPGLNTGELF
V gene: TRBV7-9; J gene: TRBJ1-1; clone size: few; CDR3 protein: ASIKETEAF
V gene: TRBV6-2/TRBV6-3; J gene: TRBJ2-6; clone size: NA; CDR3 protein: ASRDRRSSGANVLT
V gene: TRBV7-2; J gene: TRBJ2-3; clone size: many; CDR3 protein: ASSLQAGGSDTQY
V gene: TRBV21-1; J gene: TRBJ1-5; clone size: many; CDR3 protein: ASSKGRDRNQPQH
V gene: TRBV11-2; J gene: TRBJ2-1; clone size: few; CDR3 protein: ASSFSGIEQF